This TCR beta chain was captured by sequencing in a study of siplizumab effects on memory and regulatory T cells. Germline CDR1 is SGHRS and CDR2 is YFSETQ. There are 18 residues in the CDR3. V was shortened by 1 base and J by 1 base, with 18 bases between the two germline ends. General study results and limits: The alloresponse seemed to draw substantially on naive T cells, which appeared more diverse than memory cells.

This table comes from immunoSEQ multiplex PCR, and its TCRdb copy is limited to in-frame clones, with some not included. Of roughly 100,000 clones listed, 80% to 95% are singletons. This clone appeared a single time. Its antigen remains unknown. The clonotype was recovered from a human donor in good health. Sequenced: CD4+ T cells sorted from blood. This chain uses TRBV5-1 with TRBJ1-5; D unclear. The CDR3 region is CASSLYFTPLASNQPQHF. The CDR3 DNA is TGCGCCAGCAGCTTGTACTTCACGCCACTAGCGAGCAATCAGCCCCAGCATTTT.